This T cell receptor (beta chain) was profiled in a study of technical replicates of blood from a few donors. CDR1 and CDR2 (germline): ENHRY, SYGVKD. V gave up 7 bases and J gave up 6 bases; unmatched junction bases: 12. The CDR3 length is 14 residues. Assay: immunoSEQ multiplex PCR; the TCRdb copy retains only in-frame clones and omits some. The data show some 64,000 clones, about 90% seen once. Material for sequencing was PBMCs. The origin of this receptor is a human donor in good health. Some clones in this sample may be carry-over from other donors' samples. V is TRBV10-3 and J is TRBJ2-7, with TRBD2 matching 7 bases. Written as DNA, the CDR3 is TGTGCCATCACCAAACAGCGGGATGGCGGCGAGCAGTACTTC. Its translation is CAITKQRDGGEQYF.